The entry that follows covers one T cell receptor (beta chain) sequence. The authors' processing: Estimation of nucleated cell counts was performed using reference gene primer amplification. Using immunoSEQ multiplex PCR, the repertoire was profiled, and TCRdb retains in-frame clones only, with some absent. The V and J calls and the clone size are those of that table, but D and trimming were determined from the DNA. The sample contains more than 95,000 clones, around 84% of which appear only once. The CDR3 runs 13 residues. Trimming took 4 bases from V and 5 from J; bases not matched to a gene: 3. Germline-derived CDR1 and CDR2 are SGHTA and FQGNSA. The data were taken from a study of blood T cell repertoires in COVID-19. At the level of the study: Some COVID-19 samples were acute and others convalescent; all came from the United States, Italy and Spain. Sample material is recorded as cDNA or gDNA derived from T cells, B-cell-depleted T cells, or PBMCs.

V is TRBV7-2 and J is TRBJ1-1, with TRBD1 matching 8 bases. The origin of this receptor is a woman between 55 and 75 years old in a cohort sampled during active or convalescent COVID-19. Material: peripheral blood. The CDR3 DNA follows: TGTGCCAGCAGCTGGACAGGGAAGACTGAAGCTTTCTTT. As protein: CASSWTGKTEAFF.